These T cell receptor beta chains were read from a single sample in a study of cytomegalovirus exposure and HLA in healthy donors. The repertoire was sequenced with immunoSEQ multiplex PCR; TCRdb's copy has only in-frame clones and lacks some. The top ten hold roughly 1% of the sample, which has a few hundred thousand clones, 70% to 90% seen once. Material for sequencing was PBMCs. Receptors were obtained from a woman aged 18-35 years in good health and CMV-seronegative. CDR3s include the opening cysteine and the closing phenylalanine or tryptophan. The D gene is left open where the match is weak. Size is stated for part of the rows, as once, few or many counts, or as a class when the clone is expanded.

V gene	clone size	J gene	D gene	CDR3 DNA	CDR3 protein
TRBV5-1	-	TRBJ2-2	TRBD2	TGCGCCAGCAGCTTGCAGCTAGCGGGGATCCCCACCGGGGAGCTGTTTTTT	CASSLQLAGIPTGELFF
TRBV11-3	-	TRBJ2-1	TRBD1	TGTGCCAGCAGCCCAGGGACAGATTACAATGAGCAGTTCTTC	CASSPGTDYNEQFF
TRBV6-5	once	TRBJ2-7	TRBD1	TGTGCCAGCAGTTATACCGCAAGAGGGACAGGGGGCGCGTACTTC	CASSYTARGTGGAYF
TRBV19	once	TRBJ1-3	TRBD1	TGTGCCAGTAGTTCCGACAGGGGGGCTGGAAACACCATATATTTT	CASSSDRGAGNTIYF
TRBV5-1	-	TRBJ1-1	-	TGCGCCAGCAGCTTGGAAATCAGGACTCAGAACACTGAAGCTTTCTTT	CASSLEIRTQNTEAFF
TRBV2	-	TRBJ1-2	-	TGTGCCAGCACCGGACAGCAAAACTATGGCTACACCTTC	CASTGQQNYGYTF
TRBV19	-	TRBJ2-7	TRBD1	TGTGCCACCCAGGGGGTCCCCCGGTCCTACGAGCAGTACTTC	CATQGVPRSYEQYF
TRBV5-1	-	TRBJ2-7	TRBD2	TGCGCCAGCAGCTTGCCTAGCGGGGGACGGGACGAGCAGTACTTC	CASSLPSGGRDEQYF
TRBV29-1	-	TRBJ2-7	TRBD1	TGCAGCGTGGACCCGACAGGGCAACACTACGAGCAGTACTTC	CSVDPTGQHYEQYF
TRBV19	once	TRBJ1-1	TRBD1	TGTGCCAGTAGTATAGATAGGACAGGGGGCGAAGCTTTCTTT	CASSIDRTGGEAFF
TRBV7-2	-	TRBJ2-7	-	TGTGCCAGCAGCCTCGAGACAGGCTACGAGCAGTACTTC	CASSLETGYEQYF
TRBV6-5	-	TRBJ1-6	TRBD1	TGTGCCAGCAGTCTCAAGGGACAGGGCCACTCACCCCTCCACTTT	CASSLKGQGHSPLHF
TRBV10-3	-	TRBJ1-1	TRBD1	TGTGCCATCGGGTCAGGGACAGATGGCACTGAAGCTTTCTTT	CAIGSGTDGTEAFF
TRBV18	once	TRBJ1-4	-	TGTGCCAGCTCAACAACAACTAATGAAAAACTGTTTTTT	CASSTTTNEKLFF
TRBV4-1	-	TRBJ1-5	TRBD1	TGCGCCAGCAGCCAAACCACAGGGGCTGGCAATCAGCCCCAGCATTTT	CASSQTTGAGNQPQHF
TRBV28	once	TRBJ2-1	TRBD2	TGTGCCAGCTCTAGCGGGGGTCCCCATTACAATGAGCAGTTCTTC	CASSSGGPHYNEQFF
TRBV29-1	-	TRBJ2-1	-	TGCAGCGTTGAATTACCCAGGGAACGCACCTACAATGAGCAGTTCTTC	CSVELPRERTYNEQFF
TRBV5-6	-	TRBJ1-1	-	TGTGCCAGCAGTCCCCCAGGCCTCTGGGACACTGAAGCTTTCTTT	CASSPPGLWDTEAFF
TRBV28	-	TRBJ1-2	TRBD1	TGTGCCAGCAGTTCCCCTGGGGGGCGACAGGGGGTCTATGGCTACACCTTC	CASSSPGGRQGVYGYTF
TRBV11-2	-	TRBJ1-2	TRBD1	TGTGCCAGCAGCCCGCGGACAGGCGATGGCTACACCTTC	CASSPRTGDGYTF
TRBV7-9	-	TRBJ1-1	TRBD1	TGTGCCAGCAGCTTATCGCAGGGGGACACTGAAGCTTTCTTT	CASSLSQGDTEAFF
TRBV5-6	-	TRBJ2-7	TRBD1	TGTGCCAGCAGCTCCCCGGGACAGGTCTACGAGCAGTACTTC	CASSSPGQVYEQYF
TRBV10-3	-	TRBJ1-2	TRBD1	TGTGCCATCAGGGGGACAGGGGAATCTGGCTACACCTTC	CAIRGTGESGYTF
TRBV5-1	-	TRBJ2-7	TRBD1	TGCGCCAGCCGTACCGGGACAGGGGGCTCCGAGCAGTACTTC	CASRTGTGGSEQYF
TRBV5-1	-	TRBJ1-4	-	TGCGCCAGCAGCGGCCAGGGGACGGCTAATGAAAAACTGTTTTTT	CASSGQGTANEKLFF
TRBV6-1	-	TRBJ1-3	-	TGTGCCAGCAGTGATGCTTGGGGAGGGTTTAGGGCTGGAAACACCATATATTTT	CASSDAWGGFRAGNTIYF
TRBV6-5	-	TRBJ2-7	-	TGTGCCAGCAGTCACCAGAGGTTCCCTTCCTACGAGCAGTACTTC	CASSHQRFPSYEQYF
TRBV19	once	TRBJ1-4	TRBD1	TGTGCCAGTAGCTCACAGGGGGCGCGCGAAAAACTGTTTTTT	CASSSQGAREKLFF
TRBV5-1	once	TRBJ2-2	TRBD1	TGCGCCAGCAGCTCTCAGGGGGCTCACACCGGGGAGCTGTTTTTT	CASSSQGAHTGELFF
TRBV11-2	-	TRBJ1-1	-	TGTGCCAGCAGCACTAGCCAGGGACGGACTGAAGCTTTCTTT	CASSTSQGRTEAFF
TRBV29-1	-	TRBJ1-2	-	TGCAGCGTGGTAGAGGGTGGGGGGAACTATGGCTACACCTTC	CSVVEGGGNYGYTF
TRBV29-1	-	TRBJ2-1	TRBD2	TGCAGCGTTGAGGGACTAGCGGGAGTGGACAATGAGCAGTTCTTC	CSVEGLAGVDNEQFF
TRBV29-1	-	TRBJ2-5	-	TGCAGCGTTGAAGATAGGGGGATGATGTTTTCAGCGGGGCACCAAGAGACCCAGTACTTC	CSVEDRGMMFSAGHQETQYF
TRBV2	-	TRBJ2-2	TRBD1	TGTGCCAGCTCCCGGGACAGGGGGCCCGGGGAGCTGTTTTTT	CASSRDRGPGELFF
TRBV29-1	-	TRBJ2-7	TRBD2	TGCAGCGTCGTCTTAGGGGACTATTCCTACGAGCAGTACTTC	CSVVLGDYSYEQYF
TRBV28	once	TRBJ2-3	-	TGTGCCAGCAGTTTATCCCCCGGGAAACCCTCAGATACGCAGTATTTT	CASSLSPGKPSDTQYF
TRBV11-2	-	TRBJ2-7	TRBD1	TGTGCCAGCGGCCGCCAAGGGGGCCCCTACGAGCAGTACTTC	CASGRQGGPYEQYF
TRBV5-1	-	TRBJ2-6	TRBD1	TGCGCCAGCAGCTTGAACCCAGGGGGTGCCTCAAGGGCCAACGTCCTGACTTTC	CASSLNPGGASRANVLTF
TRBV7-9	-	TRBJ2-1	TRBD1	TGTGCCAGCAGCTCCCGGACAGGGGTCAATGAGCAGTTCTTC	CASSSRTGVNEQFF
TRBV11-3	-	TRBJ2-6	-	TGTGCCAGCAGCAACAGGGATTATCTTTTCTCTGGGGCCAACGTCCTGACTTTC	CASSNRDYLFSGANVLTF
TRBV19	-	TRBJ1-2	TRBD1	TGTGCCAGTAGTATAGCACAGGGGAGTACCTATGGCTACACCTTC	CASSIAQGSTYGYTF
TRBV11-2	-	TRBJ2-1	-	TGTGCCAGCAGCCCATCGGGTGAGCAGTTCTTC	CASSPSGEQFF
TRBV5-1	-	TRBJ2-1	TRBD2	TGCGCCAGCAGCTTGGGACTAGCGGGCCTCGGTGAGCAGTTCTTC	CASSLGLAGLGEQFF
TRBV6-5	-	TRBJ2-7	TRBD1	TGTGCCAGCAGTTACTCGAGGGACAGCTCCTACGAGCAGTACTTC	CASSYSRDSSYEQYF
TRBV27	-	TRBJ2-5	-	TGTGCCAGCAGTTTATCGGGACAACTCCAAGAGACCCAGTACTTC	CASSLSGQLQETQYF
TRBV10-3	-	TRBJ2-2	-	TGTGCCATCAGGCAGGGTACGAACACCGGGGAGCTGTTTTTT	CAIRQGTNTGELFF
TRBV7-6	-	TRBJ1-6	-	TGTGCCAGCAGCTTAGCGGGCAAGGGGGAGTCCTATAATTCACCCCTCCACTTT	CASSLAGKGESYNSPLHF
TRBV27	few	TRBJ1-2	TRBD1	TGTGCCAGCAGCCCAAGAACAGGGGAGAATGGCTACACCTTC	CASSPRTGENGYTF
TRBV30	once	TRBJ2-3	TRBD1	TGTGCCTGGAGTGTACAGGGGTATACGCAGTATTTT	CAWSVQGYTQYF
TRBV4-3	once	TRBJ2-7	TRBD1	TGCGCCAGCAGCTCCCGGACAGGGACGTACGAGCAGTACTTC	CASSSRTGTYEQYF
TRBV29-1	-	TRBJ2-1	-	TGCAGCGTTGAAGGAGGCGGCAGCTACAATGAGCAGTTCTTC	CSVEGGGSYNEQFF
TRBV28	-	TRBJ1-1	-	TGTGCCACCGGGAGGCCCCCCGAGAACACTGAAGCTTTCTTT	CATGRPPENTEAFF
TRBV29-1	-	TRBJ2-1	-	TGCAGCGTTGATACCCCCTGGGGAGTCAATGAGCAGTTCTTC	CSVDTPWGVNEQFF
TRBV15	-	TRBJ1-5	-	TGTGCCACCAGCGAGAGATCCAGGGTCGATAGCAATCAGCCCCAGCATTTT	CATSERSRVDSNQPQHF
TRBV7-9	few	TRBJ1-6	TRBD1	TGTGCCAGCAGCGGGACAGGGGCTTGGAATTCACCCCTCCACTTT	CASSGTGAWNSPLHF
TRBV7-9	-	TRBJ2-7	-	TGTGCCAGCAGCTTAGGGACAACAGGGTTCGAGCAGTACTTC	CASSLGTTGFEQYF
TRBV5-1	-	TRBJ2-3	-	TGCGCCAGCAGCTTGGCCGAGGTGGCAGATACGCAGTATTTT	CASSLAEVADTQYF